A single count supports the clone carrying this T cell receptor beta chain. The antigen remains unidentified. V shed 9 bases and J shed 1 base, with 12 bases lying between them. Germline lookup yields CDR1 LNHDA and CDR2 SQIVND (reference sequence). This CDR3 region has 13 residues. These data are taken from a study of cytomegalovirus exposure and HLA in healthy donors. Sequenced by immunoSEQ multiplex PCR; TCRdb stores in-frame clones only, minus some. Of 330,000 or so clones listed, 75% to 90% were seen once; the top ten hold about 0.91%. Study-wide results and caveats: The study designated 150 or so TCR beta chains cytomegalovirus-associated. The CMV antigen specificity of three CMV-associated chains was confirmed through in vitro analysis.

It was the approximately 130-subject validation cohort, separate from the approximately 690-subject first cohort, to which the donors belonged. The clonotype comes from a woman younger than 35 in good health and CMV-seronegative. Sequenced sample: PBMCs. The genes are TRBV19 and TRBJ1-1, with D hard to call. The CDR3 is CASSTVGNTEAFF. The CDR3 DNA reads as TGTGCCAGCTCAACAGTGGGGAACACTGAAGCTTTCTTT. The entire variable domain, with the rest obtained from reference TRBV19 and TRBJ1-1, is as follows: DGGITQSPKYLFRKEGQNVTLSCEQNLNHDAMYWYRQDPGQGLRLIYYSQIVNDFQKGDIAEGYSVSREKKESFPLTVTSAQKNPTAFYLCASSTVGNTEAFFGQGTRLTVV.